Sequencing of this T cell receptor beta chain was carried out in a study of blood T cell repertoires in COVID-19. Study at large: Sources were T cells, B-cell-depleted T cells, or PBMCs; the material itself was cDNA or gDNA.

Germline V lookup: CDR1 SGHAT, CDR2 FQNNGV. The CDR3 length is 16 residues. Trimming shortened V by 1 base and J by 7 bases, and 17 bases separated the two germline ends. Methods used by the authors: Amplification from reference gene primers served as the basis for estimated nucleated cell counts. TCRdb's table, derived via immunoSEQ multiplex PCR, lists solely in-frame clones and lacks some. V, J and clone size are those of that table, while D and trimming were read from the DNA. The repertoire includes over 110,000 clones, roughly 76% of them detected once, and roughly 14% sits in the top ten. This receptor was identified in a man older than 75 with acute or convalescent COVID-19. The sample taken for sequencing was peripheral blood. The V and J genes are TRBV11-2 and TRBJ2-1; the D is unclear. CDR3 sequence reads: CASSLGSGPSWNEQFF. The CDR3 DNA reads TGTGCCAGCAGCTTAGGTTCGGGTCCCTCGTGGAATGAGCAGTTCTTC. The full variable domain, in which reference TRBV11-2 and TRBJ2-1 provide the parts outside the CDR3, is EAGVAQSPRYKIIEKRQSVAFWCNPISGHATLYWYQQILGQGPKLLIQFQNNGVVDDSQLPKDRFSAERLKGVDSTLKIQPAKLEDSAVYLCASSLGSGPSWNEQFFGPGTRLTVL.